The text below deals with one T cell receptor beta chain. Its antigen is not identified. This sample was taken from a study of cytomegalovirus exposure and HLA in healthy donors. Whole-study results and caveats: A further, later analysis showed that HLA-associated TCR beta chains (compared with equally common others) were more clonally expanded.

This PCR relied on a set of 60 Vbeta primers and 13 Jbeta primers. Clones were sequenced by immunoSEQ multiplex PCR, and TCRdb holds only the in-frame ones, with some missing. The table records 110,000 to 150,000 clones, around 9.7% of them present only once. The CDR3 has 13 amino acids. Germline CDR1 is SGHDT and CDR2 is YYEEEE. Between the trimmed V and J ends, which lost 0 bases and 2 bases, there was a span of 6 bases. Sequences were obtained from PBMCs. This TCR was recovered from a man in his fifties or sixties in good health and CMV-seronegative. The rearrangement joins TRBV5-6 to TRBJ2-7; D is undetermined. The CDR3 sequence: CASSLVQTYEQYF. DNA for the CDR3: TGTGCCAGCAGCTTGGTTCAGACCTACGAGCAGTACTTC.